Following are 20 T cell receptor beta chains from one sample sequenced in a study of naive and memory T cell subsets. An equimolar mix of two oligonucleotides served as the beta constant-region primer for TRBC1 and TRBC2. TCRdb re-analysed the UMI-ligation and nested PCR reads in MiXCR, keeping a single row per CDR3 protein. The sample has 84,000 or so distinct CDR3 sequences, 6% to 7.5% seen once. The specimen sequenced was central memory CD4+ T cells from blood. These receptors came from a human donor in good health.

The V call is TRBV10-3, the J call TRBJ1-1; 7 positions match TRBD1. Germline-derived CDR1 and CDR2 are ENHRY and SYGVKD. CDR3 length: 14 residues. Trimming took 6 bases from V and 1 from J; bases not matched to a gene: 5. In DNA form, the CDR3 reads TGTGCCATCAGGGGAGGGACAGAGAACACTGAAGCTTTCTTT. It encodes CAIRGGTENTEAFF.

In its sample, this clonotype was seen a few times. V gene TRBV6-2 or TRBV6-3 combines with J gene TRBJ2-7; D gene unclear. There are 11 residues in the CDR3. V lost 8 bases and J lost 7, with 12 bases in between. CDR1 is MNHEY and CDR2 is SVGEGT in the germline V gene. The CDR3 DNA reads TGTGCCAGCTGTGACGGCCGAGAGCAGTACTTC. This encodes CASCDGREQYF.

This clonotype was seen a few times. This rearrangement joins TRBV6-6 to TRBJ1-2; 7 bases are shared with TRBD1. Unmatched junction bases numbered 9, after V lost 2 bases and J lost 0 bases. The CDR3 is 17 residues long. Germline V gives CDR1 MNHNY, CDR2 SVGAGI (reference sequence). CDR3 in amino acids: CASSYGNTGEANYGYTF. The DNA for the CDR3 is TGTGCCAGCAGTTACGGAAACACAGGGGAGGCTAACTATGGCTACACCTTC.

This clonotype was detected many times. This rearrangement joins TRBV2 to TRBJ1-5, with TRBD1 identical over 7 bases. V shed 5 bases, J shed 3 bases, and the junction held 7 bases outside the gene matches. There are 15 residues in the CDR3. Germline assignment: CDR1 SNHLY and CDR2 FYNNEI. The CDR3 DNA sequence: TGTGCCAGCAGTTTACAGGGGCGAAACAATCAGCCCCAGCATTTT. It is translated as CASSLQGRNNQPQHF.

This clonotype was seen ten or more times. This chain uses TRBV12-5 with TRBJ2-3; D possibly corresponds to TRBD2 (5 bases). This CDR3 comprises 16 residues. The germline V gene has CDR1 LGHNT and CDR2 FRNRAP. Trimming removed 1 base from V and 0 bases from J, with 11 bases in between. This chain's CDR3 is CASGLGIAHSTDTQYF. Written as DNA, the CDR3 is TGTGCTAGTGGTTTGGGGATAGCGCATAGCACAGATACGCAGTATTTT.

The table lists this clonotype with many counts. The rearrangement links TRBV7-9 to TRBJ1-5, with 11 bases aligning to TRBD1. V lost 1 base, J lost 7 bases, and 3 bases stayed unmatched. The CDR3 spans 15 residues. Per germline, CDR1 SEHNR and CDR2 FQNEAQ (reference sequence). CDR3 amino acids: CASSLGTGGGQPQHF. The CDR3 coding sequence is TGTGCCAGCAGCTTAGGGACAGGGGGCGGACAGCCCCAGCATTTT. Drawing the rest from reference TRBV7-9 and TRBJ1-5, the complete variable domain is DTGVSQNPRHKITKRGQNVTFRCDPISEHNRLYWYRQTLGQGPEFLTYFQNEAQLEKSRLLSDRFSAERPKGSFSTLEIQRTEQGDSAMYLCASSLGTGGGQPQHFGDGTRLSIL.

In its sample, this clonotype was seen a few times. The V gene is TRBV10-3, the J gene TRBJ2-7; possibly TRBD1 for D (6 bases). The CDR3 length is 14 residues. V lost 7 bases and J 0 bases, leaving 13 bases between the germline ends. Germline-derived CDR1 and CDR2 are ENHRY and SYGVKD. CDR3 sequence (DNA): TGTGCCATCAAGAAGGACAGTAGCTCCTACGAGCAGTACTTC. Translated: CAIKKDSSSYEQYF.

The CDR3 reads CASSRISGANVLTF. The CDR3 bases are TGTGCCAGCAGCCGGATCTCTGGGGCCAACGTCCTGACTTTC. The chain joins TRBV5-4 to TRBJ2-6; no reliable D call. The germline V and J ends were trimmed by 4 bases and 0 bases, with 5 bases remaining between them. Per germline, CDR1 SGHNT and CDR2 YYREEE (reference sequence). CDR3 size: 14 residues.

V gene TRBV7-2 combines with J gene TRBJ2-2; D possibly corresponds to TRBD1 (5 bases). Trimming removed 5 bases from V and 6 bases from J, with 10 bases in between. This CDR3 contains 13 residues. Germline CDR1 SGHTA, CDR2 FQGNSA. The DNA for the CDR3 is TGTGCCAGCAGCACTAAGACAGCCGGGGAGCTGTTTTTT. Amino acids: CASSTKTAGELFF.

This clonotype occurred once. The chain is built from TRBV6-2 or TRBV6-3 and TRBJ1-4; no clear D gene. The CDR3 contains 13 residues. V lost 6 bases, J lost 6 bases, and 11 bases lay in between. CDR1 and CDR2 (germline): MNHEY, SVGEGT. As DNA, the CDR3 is TGTGCCAGCAGCCGAGAATACGATGAAAAACTGTTTTTT. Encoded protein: CASSREYDEKLFF.

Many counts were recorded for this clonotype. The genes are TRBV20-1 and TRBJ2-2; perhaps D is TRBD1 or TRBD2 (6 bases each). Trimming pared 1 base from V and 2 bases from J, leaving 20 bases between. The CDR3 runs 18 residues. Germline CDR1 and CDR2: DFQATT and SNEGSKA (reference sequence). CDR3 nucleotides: TGCAGTGCTAGAGTGGCGGGATGGGGGGCGGAAAACACCGGGGAGCTGTTTTTT. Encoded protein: CSARVAGWGAENTGELFF.

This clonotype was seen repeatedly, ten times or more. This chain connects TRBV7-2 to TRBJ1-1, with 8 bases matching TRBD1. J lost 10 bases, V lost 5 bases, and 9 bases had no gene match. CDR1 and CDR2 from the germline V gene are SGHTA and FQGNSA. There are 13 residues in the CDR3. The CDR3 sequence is CASSTQGAVGAFF. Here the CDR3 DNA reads TGTGCCAGCAGCACCCAGGGGGCGGTCGGAGCTTTCTTT.

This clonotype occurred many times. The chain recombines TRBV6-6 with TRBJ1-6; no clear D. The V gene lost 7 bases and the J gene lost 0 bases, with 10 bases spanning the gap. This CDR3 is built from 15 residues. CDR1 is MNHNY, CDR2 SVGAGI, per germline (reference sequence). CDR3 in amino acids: CASKRTSSYNSPLHF. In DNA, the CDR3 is TGTGCCAGCAAACGGACGAGCTCCTATAATTCACCCCTCCACTTT.

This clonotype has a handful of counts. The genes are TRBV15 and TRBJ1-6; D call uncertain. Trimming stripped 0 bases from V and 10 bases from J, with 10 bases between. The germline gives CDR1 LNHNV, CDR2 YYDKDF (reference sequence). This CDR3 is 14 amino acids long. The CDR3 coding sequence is TGTGCCACCAGCAGAGACAGGCGGGAATCACCCCTCCACTTT. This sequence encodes CATSRDRRESPLHF.

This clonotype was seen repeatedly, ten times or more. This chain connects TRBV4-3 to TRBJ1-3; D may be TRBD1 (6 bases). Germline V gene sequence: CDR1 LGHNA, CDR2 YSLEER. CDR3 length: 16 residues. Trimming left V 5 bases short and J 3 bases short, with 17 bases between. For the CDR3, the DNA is TGCGCCAGCAGCGAAGTACAGGGATCGGGTGGAAACACCATATATTTT. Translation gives CASSEVQGSGGNTIYF.

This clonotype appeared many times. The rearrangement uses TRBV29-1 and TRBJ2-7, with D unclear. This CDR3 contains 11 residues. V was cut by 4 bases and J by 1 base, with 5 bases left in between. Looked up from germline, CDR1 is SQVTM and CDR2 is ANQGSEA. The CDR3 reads CSVGASYEQYF. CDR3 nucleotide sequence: TGCAGCGTTGGAGCTTCCTACGAGCAGTACTTC.

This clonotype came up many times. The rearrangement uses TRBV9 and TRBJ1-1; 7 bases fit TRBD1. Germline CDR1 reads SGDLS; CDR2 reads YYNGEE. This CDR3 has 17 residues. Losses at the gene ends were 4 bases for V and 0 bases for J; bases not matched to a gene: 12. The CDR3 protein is CASSPPQGVGMNTEAFF. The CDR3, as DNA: TGTGCCAGCAGCCCACCTCAGGGGGTTGGGATGAACACTGAAGCTTTCTTT.

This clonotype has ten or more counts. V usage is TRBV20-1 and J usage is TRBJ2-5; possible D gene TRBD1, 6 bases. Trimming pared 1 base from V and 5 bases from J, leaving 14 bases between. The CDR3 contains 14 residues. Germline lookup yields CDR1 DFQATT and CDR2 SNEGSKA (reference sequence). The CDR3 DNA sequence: TGCAGTGCTAGAGCTACCAGGGGATTGGAGACCCAGTACTTC. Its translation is CSARATRGLETQYF.

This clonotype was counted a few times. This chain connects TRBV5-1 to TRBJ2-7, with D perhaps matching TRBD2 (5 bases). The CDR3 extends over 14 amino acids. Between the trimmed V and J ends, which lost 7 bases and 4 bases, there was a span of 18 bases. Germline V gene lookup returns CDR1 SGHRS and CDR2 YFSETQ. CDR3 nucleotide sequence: TGCGCCAGCTCAACGAGGGCCCAAGGGTACGAGCAGTACTTC. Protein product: CASSTRAQGYEQYF.

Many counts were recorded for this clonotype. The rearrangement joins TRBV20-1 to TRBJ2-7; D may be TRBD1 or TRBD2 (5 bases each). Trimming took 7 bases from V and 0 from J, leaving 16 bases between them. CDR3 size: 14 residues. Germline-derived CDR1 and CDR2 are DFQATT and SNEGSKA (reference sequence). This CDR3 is CSGSGRPSSYEQYF. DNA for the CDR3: TGCAGTGGATCGGGGCGGCCCAGCTCCTACGAGCAGTACTTC.